The entry that follows covers one T cell receptor beta chain sequence. The entry originates in a study of response to subunit inactivated influenza vaccine. The CDR3 totals 12 residues. The V end lost 4 bases, the J end lost 6 bases, and 10 bases lay between the germline ends. MiXCR, run by TCRdb on the RT-PCR reads, gives a single entry per CDR3 protein. The table shows about 540,000 distinct CDR3 sequences, with under 30% occurring only once. This sample also belongs to another study, concerning T cells expressing NK-cell markers. That study reports: With UMIs, 5'RACE template switching was used to make TCR beta cDNA. Sorted T-cell subsets CD3+CD56+NKG2C+, CD3+CD56+NKG2C- and CD3+CD56-NKG2C+ were TCR beta-sequenced.

The source was CD4+ T cells sorted from PBMCs, collected less than 13 days after vaccination. This sequence originates from a man aged 50 to 60 who received an inactivated influenza vaccine. V and J are TRBV12-3 or TRBV12-4 and TRBJ2-7, with D tentatively TRBD2 (5 bases). The CDR3 reads CASSSYGVEQYF. The CDR3 DNA sequence: TGTGCCAGCAGTTCCTACGGGGTCGAGCAGTACTTC.